This entry describes one T cell receptor beta chain. The antigen remains unidentified. The sample comes from a study of T cell responses to AZD1222 COVID-19 vaccine. Findings and caveats of the study: Seropositive AZD1222 recipients at baseline numbered only five or six. The donor group comprised mostly white British people and more females; the analysis possibly underestimated clonal diversity.

TCRdb's copy holds only in-frame clones and misses some; the assay was immunoSEQ multiplex PCR. The sample lists about 150,000 clones, more than 85% occurring once. Germline CDR1 reads MDHEN; CDR2 reads SYDVKM. This CDR3 has 14 residues. Trimming removed 8 bases at V and 0 bases at J, with 13 bases between. The source is an adult who received the AZD1222 COVID-19 vaccine. Source: peripheral blood, taken 28 days after the second AZD1222 dose. The chain carries TRBV28 and TRBJ1-1; D unclear. CDR3 in amino acids: CASRTDGMNTEAFF. The CDR3, as DNA: TGTGCCAGCCGAACGGACGGAATGAACACTGAAGCTTTCTTT.